These 11 T cell receptor beta chains came from one sample sequenced in a study of T cells in women clearing cervical HPV infection. Sequenced by immunoSEQ multiplex PCR; TCRdb stores in-frame clones only, minus some. This table holds roughly 30,000 clones. Material: blood buffy coat. The receptors shown here come from a woman aged 18 to 75 with a cervical HPV16 infection that either progressed to CIN3+ or cleared (not recorded which).

On this clone itself: The CDR3 extends 3 residues past the end of the read, so its final part is completed from the germline J gene. The chain combines TRBV19 with TRBJ2-7; tentative D call: TRBD1 (5 bases). The CDR3 consists of 14 residues. The ends were cut back, 3 bases at V and 6 bases at J, with 15 bases in the middle. The V gene's germline CDR1 is LNHDA and CDR2 SQIVND (reference sequence). The CDR3 reads CASSMGSGFFEQYF. CDR3 DNA, as far as it was read: TGTGCCAGTAGTATGGGGTCAGGGTTTTTCGAG.

About this clone: From the germline J gene comes the end of the CDR3, since the read stops 3 residues before it. The V and J genes are TRBV19 and TRBJ2-1; TRBD2 agrees at 10 bases. This CDR3 region has 15 residues. V dropped 8 bases and J dropped 9; count of bases not matched to a gene: 13. Germline V gene sequence: CDR1 LNHDA, CDR2 SQIVND (reference sequence). The CDR3 DNA, read in part, is TGTGCCAGTGGACAGCGGGGGGGCATTGCTACTGAG. Amino acid sequence: CASGQRGGIATE. The CDR3 reads in full as CASGQRGGIATEQFF.

Concerning this clone itself: From the germline J gene comes the end of the CDR3, since the read stops 3 residues before it. The chain has TRBV7-3 and TRBJ2-1; weak D call: TRBD1 (5 bases). CDR1 SGHTA and CDR2 FQGTGA come from the germline V gene. The V and J ends lost 4 bases and 7 bases respectively, with 17 bases between them. There are 15 residues in the CDR3. Partial CDR3 DNA: TGTGCCAGCAGCTCTCGACCAGGGAAGGCTAATGAG. This gives the protein CASSSRPGKANE. The full-length CDR3 reads as CASSSRPGKANEQFF. The full variable domain, completed using reference TRBV7-3 and TRBJ2-1, is GAGVSQTPSNKVTEKGKYVELRCDPISGHTALYWYRQSLGQGPEFLIYFQGTGAADDSGLPNDRFFAVRPEGSVSTLKIQRTERGDSAVYLCASSSRPGKANEQFFGPGTRLTVL.

Turning to this clone: The CDR3 goes on 3 residues after the read ends, and that part is filled in from the germline J gene. The chain combines TRBV10-1 with TRBJ2-3, with 7 bases identical to TRBD2. Germline CDR1 and CDR2: WNHNN and SYGVQD (reference sequence). The CDR3 loop spans 12 amino acids. The CDR3 bases that were read are TGCGCCAGCAGTGACCTAGCGGAGACG. It specifies CASSDLAET. In full, the CDR3 reads CASSDLAETQYF.

About this clone: The DNA ends 3 residues before the CDR3 does, and the rest of the CDR3 is filled in from the germline J gene. The chain links TRBV10-2 to TRBJ2-7; D might be TRBD2 (5 bases). Germline V gene sequence: CDR1 WSHSY, CDR2 SAAADI. CDR3 length: 13 residues. With 3 bases removed from V and 4 bases from J, the gap between germline ends came to 10 bases. The sequenced CDR3 bases are TGCGCCAGCAGTGATCAGCGGAGATACGAG. Translation: CASSDQRRYE. The whole CDR3 sequence reads CASSDQRRYEQYF.

For this clone: The read ends 3 residues shy of where the CDR3 ends; the end is completed using the germline J gene. This chain uses TRBV10-3 with TRBJ2-6, with 9 bases that match TRBD2. V gave up 6 bases and J gave up 2 bases; unmatched junction bases: 14. The length of the CDR3 is 19 residues. Germline V CDR1 and CDR2: ENHRY, SYGVKD. The covered CDR3 bases are TGTGCCATCAGCCCTCGCGGGGGGGGAGGTCGTACTGGGGCCAACGTC. Its protein is CAISPRGGGGRTGANV. The CDR3 in its entirety is CAISPRGGGGRTGANVLTF.

A remark on this clone: The CDR3 end is not reached by the read, which stops 3 residues before it; the germline J gene fills it in. The rearrangement joins TRBV7-9 to TRBJ2-4, with a possible D match to TRBD1 (5 bases). CDR3 size: 13 residues. Per the germline V gene, CDR1 is SEHNR and CDR2 is FQNEAQ (reference sequence). CDR3 region: CASSLAGPDGQYF. The sequenced CDR3 bases are TGTGCCAGCAGCTTAGCGGGGCCCGATGGT. Based on the CDR3 plus reference TRBV7-9 and TRBJ2-4, the full variable domain is DTGVSQNPRHKITKRGQNVTFRCDPISEHNRLYWYRQTLGQGPEFLTYFQNEAQLEKSRLLSDRFSAERPKGSFSTLEIQRTEQGDSAMYLCASSLAGPDGQYFGAGTRLSVL.

A remark on this clone: The CDR3 end is not reached by the read, which stops 3 residues before it; the germline J gene fills it in. The J gene is TRBJ1-6, the V gene TRBV11-2; 7 nucleotides match TRBD1. The CDR3 is 15 amino acids. Losses at the gene ends were 7 bases for V and 9 bases for J; bases not matched to a gene: 12. The germline V gene has CDR1 SGHAT and CDR2 FQNNGV. The DNA read from the CDR3 is TGTGCCAGCACCCGACCGGGACAGAAGGTTTCACCC. It encodes CASTRPGQKVSP. The entire CDR3 is CASTRPGQKVSPLHF. The entire variable domain, with the rest obtained from reference TRBV11-2 and TRBJ1-6, is as follows: EAGVAQSPRYKIIEKRQSVAFWCNPISGHATLYWYQQILGQGPKLLIQFQNNGVVDDSQLPKDRFSAERLKGVDSTLKIQPAKLEDSAVYLCASTRPGQKVSPLHFGNGTRLTVT.

As concerns this clone: Read sequence stops 3 residues before the CDR3 end, and the germline J gene provides the missing end. The chain has TRBV19 and TRBJ2-3, with TRBD2 matching 11 bases. The trim removed 4 bases at V and 1 base at J, leaving 1 base unmatched. The germline gives CDR1 LNHDA, CDR2 SQIVND (reference sequence). The CDR3 spans 15 residues. The CDR3 region is CASSSSGGGTDTQYF. CDR3 bases read: TGTGCCAGTAGTAGTAGCGGGGGGGGCACAGATACG.

Concerning this clone: The CDR3 goes on 3 residues after the read ends, and that part is filled in from the germline J gene. The J gene is TRBJ2-3, the V gene TRBV20-1; perhaps D is TRBD1 or TRBD2 (7 bases each). The germline V and J ends were trimmed by 0 bases and 3 bases, with 13 bases remaining between them. Germline V gene lookup returns CDR1 DFQATT and CDR2 SNEGSKA (reference sequence). The CDR3 runs to 15 residues. The CDR3 spells CSAREAGQNTDTQYF. Incomplete CDR3 DNA: TGCAGTGCTAGAGAAGCGGGACAGAATACAGATACG.

Comments on this clone: The CDR3 end falls 3 residues outside the read, so it is completed with the germline J gene. The chain employs TRBV19 and TRBJ1-2, with 10 bases that match TRBD1. CDR1 is LNHDA and CDR2 is SQIVND in the germline V gene (reference sequence). V shed 5 bases and J 7 bases; nucleotides not matched to a gene: 7. The CDR3 runs 14 residues. CDR3 bases read: TGTGCCAGTAGTCTTGACAGGGGGCTCGGTGGC. This sequence encodes CASSLDRGLGG. The whole CDR3 reads CASSLDRGLGGYTF.